These 3 T cell receptor beta chains were all obtained from the same sample, sequenced in a study of blood T cell repertoires in COVID-19. The data were produced by immunoSEQ multiplex PCR, yet TCRdb's version contains in-frame clones alone and is incomplete. The data hold tens of thousands of clones, with about four fifths observed a single time. The sequenced material came from peripheral blood. All receptors derive from a human donor in a cohort sampled during active COVID-19.

This clone appeared a few times. The CDR3 nucleotides are TGTGCCAGTAGGCTTCGACAGGGTTCACCCCTCCACTTT. Its translation: CASRLRQGSPLHF. The chain carries TRBV19 and TRBJ1-6; 7 nucleotides align to TRBD1. Germline V lookup: CDR1 LNHDA, CDR2 SQIVND (reference sequence). J lost 9 bases, V lost 6 bases, and 5 bases had no gene match. The length of the CDR3 is 13 residues.

This chain uses TRBV9 with TRBJ1-5; D is perhaps TRBD1 (5 bases). CDR1 and CDR2 (germline): SGDLS, YYNGEE. The CDR3 is 15 amino acids. V shed 4 bases and J shed 2 bases, with 13 bases lying between them. As DNA, the CDR3 is TGTGCCAGCAGCCCATTAGGGGTTGGCAATCAGCCCCAGCATTTT. As protein: CASSPLGVGNQPQHF.

The V call is TRBV24-1, the J call TRBJ2-7; a weak D match, TRBD2 (7 bases). The germline V gene has CDR1 KGHDR and CDR2 SFDVKD. The CDR3 extends over 12 amino acids. V lost 9 bases and J 6 bases, leaving 14 bases between the germline ends. CDR3 sequence: CATARGAGEQYF. For the CDR3, the DNA is TGTGCCACCGCCCGGGGGGCCGGCGAGCAGTACTTC.